This TCR beta chain was identified in a study of beta chain features in type 1 diabetes. The CDR3 loop spans 13 amino acids. The V gene's germline CDR1 is SGHRS and CDR2 YFSETQ. Remarks on this clone: Antigen: not known.

Of the isolated RNA, all was reverse transcribed, and so the sequenced material was expressed TCRB transcripts. Sequencing was performed with immunoSEQ multiplex PCR; in TCRdb, only in-frame clones are kept and a portion is missing. Among fewer than 30,000 clones listed, around 54% were seen once. General study results and limits: Any HLA effect on TCRB rearrangement was left unresolved by small sub-analyses. Within each of all four CD4+ subsets, Type 1 diabetes patients had TCRB CDR3s that were moderately but significantly shorter.

This TCR derives from a young woman with type 1 diabetes. Sequenced input: Tregs from blood. This chain links TRBV5-1 with TRBJ2-5; D is possibly TRBD1 (6 bases). TRBJ2-7 explains the end of the DNA better; the J call may be wrong. In nucleotides, the CDR3 is TGCGCCAGCAGCTTGGCCCAGGGGACCGAGCAGTACTTC. Translation: CASSLAQGTEQYF.